Listed below are T cell receptor beta chains from one sample, sequenced in a study of cytomegalovirus exposure and HLA in healthy donors. The repertoire was sequenced with immunoSEQ multiplex PCR; TCRdb's copy has only in-frame clones and lacks some. The sample includes 140,000 to 150,000 clones, 73% of them seen just once. Sample: PBMCs. These receptors came from a woman younger than 30 in good health and CMV-seronegative. The CDR3 runs from the conserved cysteine through the conserved F or W. A D gene is named only where the DNA matches it firmly. Only part of the rows carry a size: once, few, many, or a class if the clone is expanded.

D: TRBD1; V: TRBV6-1; J: TRBJ2-6; size: NA; DNA: TGTGCCAGCAGTGGACAGGGTTCTGGGGCCAACGTCCTGACTTTC; CDR3: CASSGQGSGANVLTF
D: NA; V: TRBV18; J: TRBJ1-5; size: NA; DNA: TGTGCCAGCTCACCAGGGGGGACCAATCAGCCCCAGCATTTT; CDR3: CASSPGGTNQPQHF
D: TRBD1; V: TRBV29-1; J: TRBJ2-5; size: NA; DNA: TGCAGCGTCGGGACAGGGGCCGAGACCCAGTACTTC; CDR3: CSVGTGAETQYF
D: TRBD2; V: TRBV10-3; J: TRBJ2-3; size: once; DNA: TGTGCCATCAGAGAGGGACTAGTTCGCACAGATACGCAGTATTTT; CDR3: CAIREGLVRTDTQYF
D: TRBD1; V: TRBV4-1; J: TRBJ1-5; size: NA; DNA: TGCGCCAGCAGCCAAGGGACAGGGGGGACTCAGCCCCAGCATTTT; CDR3: CASSQGTGGTQPQHF
D: NA; V: TRBV7-2; J: TRBJ1-4; size: NA; DNA: TGTGCCAGCAGCTTAGGCCGGCAGGGCGGTAATGAAAAACTGTTTTTT; CDR3: CASSLGRQGGNEKLFF
D: NA; V: TRBV6-4; J: TRBJ1-1; size: few; DNA: TGTGCCAGCAGTGACAGCGTTCGGGACACTGAAGCTTTCTTT; CDR3: CASSDSVRDTEAFF
D: NA; V: TRBV7-8; J: TRBJ2-3; size: once; DNA: TGTGCCAGCAGCGATTCTAGCGATACGCAGTATTTT; CDR3: CASSDSSDTQYF
D: TRBD1; V: TRBV19; J: TRBJ2-7; size: NA; DNA: TGTGCCAGTTCGGGACAGGGGAGTACGAACAAGCAGTACTTC; CDR3: CASSGQGSTNKQYF
D: NA; V: TRBV5-1; J: TRBJ1-1; size: NA; DNA: TGCGCCAGCAGCTTATCAGGGCTCGACACTGAAGCTTTCTTT; CDR3: CASSLSGLDTEAFF
D: TRBD1; V: TRBV5-1; J: TRBJ1-3; size: NA; DNA: TGCGCCAGCAGCCGGACAGGGATCGGCGACAGAAACACCATATATTTT; CDR3: CASSRTGIGDRNTIYF
D: NA; V: TRBV28; J: TRBJ2-1; size: NA; DNA: TGTGCCAGCAGTTTAGTAGGCGGTCGGCAGTTCTTC; CDR3: CASSLVGGRQFF
D: TRBD2; V: TRBV10-2; J: TRBJ2-5; size: NA; DNA: TGCGCCAGCAGGATAGCGGGAACGGAGACCCAGTACTTC; CDR3: CASRIAGTETQYF
D: NA; V: TRBV11-2; J: TRBJ2-6; size: few; DNA: TGTGCCAGCAGCTTAGTCCGGGGAACTGGGGCCAACGTCCTGACTTTC; CDR3: CASSLVRGTGANVLTF
D: TRBD2; V: TRBV15; J: TRBJ2-3; size: once; DNA: TGTGCCACCAGCAGAGATAAGGGTCTAGCGGGAACGGTTAGCACAGATACGCAGTATTTT; CDR3: CATSRDKGLAGTVSTDTQYF
D: TRBD1; V: TRBV9; J: TRBJ1-4; size: NA; DNA: TGTGCCAGCAGCGTAGAGGGGGCGGTAAATGAAAAACTGTTTTTT; CDR3: CASSVEGAVNEKLFF
D: NA; V: TRBV9; J: TRBJ1-4; size: NA; DNA: TGTGCCAGCAGCGTAGGGAGTGACGGAAAACTGTTTTTT; CDR3: CASSVGSDGKLFF
D: NA; V: TRBV5-1; J: TRBJ1-5; size: NA; DNA: TGCGCCAGCAGTTACACAGGGAAGCGAGATCAGCCCCAGCATTTT; CDR3: CASSYTGKRDQPQHF
D: NA; V: TRBV4-1; J: TRBJ2-7; size: NA; DNA: TGCGCCAGCAGCCAAGATGTTGCGGCCTACGAGCAGTACTTC; CDR3: CASSQDVAAYEQYF
D: TRBD1; V: TRBV6-6; J: TRBJ1-1; size: few; DNA: TGTGCCAGCAGTTACTCGACAGGGCGGGCTGAAAGAGCTTTCTTT; CDR3: CASSYSTGRAERAFF
D: NA; V: TRBV5-4; J: TRBJ2-2; size: NA; DNA: TGTGCCAGCAGCAAGGACAGTTGGGAGCTGTTTTTT; CDR3: CASSKDSWELFF
D: NA; V: TRBV10-3; J: TRBJ1-2; size: NA; DNA: TGTGCCATCACCGCCGGCCCAATGGAGGGAATCTCTGGCTACACCTTC; CDR3: CAITAGPMEGISGYTF
D: TRBD1; V: TRBV5-1; J: TRBJ2-2; size: NA; DNA: TGCGCCAGCAGGATGACAGGGGGCACCGGGGAGCTGTTTTTT; CDR3: CASRMTGGTGELFF
D: TRBD1; V: TRBV6-5; J: TRBJ1-4; size: NA; DNA: TGTGCCAGCAGTTACAATCCGCAGGGGGAAAATGAAAAACTGTTTTTT; CDR3: CASSYNPQGENEKLFF
D: NA; V: TRBV5-4; J: TRBJ2-7; size: NA; DNA: TGTGCCAGCAGCCATGGAGGACGTGGAAACTACGAGCAGTACTTC; CDR3: CASSHGGRGNYEQYF
D: NA; V: TRBV6-4; J: TRBJ2-3; size: NA; DNA: TGTGCCAGCAGTGACTCCATCGGGTATACGCAGTATTTT; CDR3: CASSDSIGYTQYF
D: TRBD1; V: TRBV2; J: TRBJ1-1; size: NA; DNA: TGTGCCAGCAGTGAATTTGGGTTAGGTGGGACAGCATACACTGAAGCTTTCTTT; CDR3: CASSEFGLGGTAYTEAFF
D: NA; V: TRBV9; J: TRBJ1-2; size: NA; DNA: TGTGCCAGCAGCGTCCTCAGGGTTTCGGATGGCTACACCTTC; CDR3: CASSVLRVSDGYTF
D: NA; V: TRBV30; J: TRBJ2-1; size: NA; DNA: TGTGCCTGGAGCCCGACTGCAAATGAGCAGTTCTTC; CDR3: CAWSPTANEQFF
D: TRBD1; V: TRBV7-3; J: TRBJ1-1; size: NA; DNA: TGTGCCAGCAGCTTATTTGGGCTAGGGACAGGGGCGAGTACTGAAGCTTTCTTT; CDR3: CASSLFGLGTGASTEAFF
D: TRBD2; V: TRBV27; J: TRBJ2-1; size: few; DNA: TGTGCCAGCGGGGTGGGGCTAGCGGCCTACAATGAGCAGTTCTTC; CDR3: CASGVGLAAYNEQFF
D: NA; V: TRBV10-3; J: TRBJ2-2; size: NA; DNA: TGTGCCATCAGGTCCAGGGCGAACACCGGGGAGCTGTTTTTT; CDR3: CAIRSRANTGELFF